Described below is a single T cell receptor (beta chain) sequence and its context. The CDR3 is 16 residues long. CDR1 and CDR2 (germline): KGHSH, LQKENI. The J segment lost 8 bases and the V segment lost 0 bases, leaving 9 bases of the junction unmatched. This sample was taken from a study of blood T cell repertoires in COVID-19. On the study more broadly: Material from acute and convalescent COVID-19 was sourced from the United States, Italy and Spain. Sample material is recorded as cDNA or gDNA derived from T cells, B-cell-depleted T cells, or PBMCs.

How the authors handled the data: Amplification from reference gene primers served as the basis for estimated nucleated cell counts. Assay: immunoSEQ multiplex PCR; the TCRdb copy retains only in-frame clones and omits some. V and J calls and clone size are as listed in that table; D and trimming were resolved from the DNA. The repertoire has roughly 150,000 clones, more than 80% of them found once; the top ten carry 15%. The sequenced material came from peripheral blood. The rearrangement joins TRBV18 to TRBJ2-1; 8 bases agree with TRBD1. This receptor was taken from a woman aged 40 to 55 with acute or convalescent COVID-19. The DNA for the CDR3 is TGTGCCAGCTCACCACCGAGCCAGGGGGCGCGAGATGAGCAGTTCTTC. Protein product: CASSPPSQGARDEQFF. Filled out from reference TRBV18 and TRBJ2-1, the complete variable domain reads NAGVMQNPRHLVRRRGQEARLRCSPMKGHSHVYWYRQLPEEGLKFMVYLQKENIIDESGMPKERFSAEFPKEGPSILRIQQVVRGDSAAYFCASSPPSQGARDEQFFGPGTRLTVL.